A selection of T cell receptor beta chains follows, all from one sample in a study of T cell responses to AZD1222 COVID-19 vaccine. Method: immunoSEQ multiplex PCR; TCRdb's copy keeps in-frame clones and lacks some. The table lists approximately 71,000 clones, roughly 90% of them singletons. Sample: peripheral blood, taken on day 0 of AZD1222 vaccination. All receptors come from an adult in good health. Both conserved end residues are part of each CDR3. Fields, in order: V gene, D gene, CDR3 protein. D genes are given only for firm matches.

TRBV7-2,.,CASSPRRYTDTQYF
TRBV6-1,TRBD1,CASRNTQGDSPLHF
TRBV11-2,TRBD2,CASSLVKGLPNTGELFF
TRBV18,.,CASSPPPGEISGNTIYF
TRBV7-6,.,CASSLARGSSANEQFF
TRBV7-3,TRBD2,CASSPQTSGGELFF
TRBV18,.,CASSPRQGEGYTF
TRBV2,.,CASSEMRGTEAFF
TRBV19,.,CASSIEGRANTEAFF
TRBV2,.,CASSEILRRTEAFF
TRBV7-9,TRBD1,CASSLDRGYGYTF
TRBV18,.,CASSLGRAEAFF
TRBV5-1,TRBD2,CASSLGGAGGPYEQYF
TRBV1,.,CTSSHPAAKGETQYF
TRBV12-2,.,CASRLVNSGGSIYNEQFF
TRBV5-1,.,CASSLGGYTDTQYF
TRBV18,TRBD1,CASSPQGGASEAFF
TRBV14,.,CASSQDKGLDFSYNSPLHF
TRBV27,TRBD1,CASSFRDRGNGAGELFF